This TCR beta chain was found in a study of radiotherapy plus CTLA-4 blockade in lung cancer listed by TCRdb under 2018. Background on the whole study: Objective responses occurred in 18% of enrolled patients, and about 33% achieved disease control.

In its sample, this clone was seen once. Its target antigen remains unknown. The sample holds no much larger clone one base away, and base qualities are not on file. Preparation of the library involved the immunoSEQ multiplex PCR assay. As stored in TCRdb, this immuneACCESS dataset retains in-frame rearrangements with V and J assigned. A fraction of the clones does not appear; measured against another copy, unresolved V genes explain less than half of the discrepancy, and the remainder lacks a known reason. A total of tens of thousands of clones appear in this sample, about four fifths of them only once. The top ten clones comprise less than 25% of the sample. Findings and caveats that apply to the study as a whole: The strongest predictors of response, as reported, were early dynamic changes in blood T cell clones along with a rise in serum interferon-beta after radiation. TCR clones derived from tumors expanded in peripheral blood after treatment with radiotherapy and ipilimumab.

The study tested focal radiation therapy combined with CTLA-4 blockade (ipilimumab) in patients with chemo-refractory metastatic non-small-cell lung cancer. The sequence derives from a human donor with non-small cell lung cancer that progressed on radiotherapy plus ipilimumab. The source was peripheral blood, collected from a patient treated with radiotherapy plus ipilimumab.

The CDR3 here reads CASSRTPGSSNYGYTF. The bases read TGTGCCAGTAGTAGGACTCCGGGCAGTTCCAACTATGGCTACACCTTC. Recombination connected TRBV19 to TRBJ1-2, with the D gene too uncertain to name. Reading the germline V gene (reference sequence) gives CDR1 LNHDA and CDR2 SQIVND. The V end loses 4 bases and the J end loses 2 bases, and a stretch of 17 bases separates them. Including cysteine and phenylalanine, the CDR3 has 16 amino acids. Left in the record is the CDR3 DNA by itself, 48 bases read in frame from the first base. The full variable domain, completed from the reference TRBV19 and TRBJ1-2 proteins outside the CDR3, reads DGGITQSPKYLFRKEGQNVTLSCEQNLNHDAMYWYRQDPGQGLRLIYYSQIVNDFQKGDIAEGYSVSREKKESFPLTVTSAQKNPTAFYLCASSRTPGSSNYGYTFGSGTRLTVV.